This TCR beta chain was recorded in a study of blood T cells in healthy people across ages. Broader study findings: There was a strong correlation between TCR beta diversity and naive T cell percentage.

A word on this clonotype: The antigen remains unidentified.

Trimming took 3 bases from V and 6 from J, leaving 12 bases between them. The CDR3 totals 13 residues. CDR1 is DFQATT and CDR2 is SNEGSKA in the germline V gene (reference sequence). Alongside a J-beta primer mix, a sample-barcoded 5' primer served in a second PCR lasting about 7 to 11 cycles. TCRdb called the 5' RACE reads again in MiXCR, with one record for every CDR3 protein. The repertoire holds 1.2 million to 1.5 million distinct CDR3 sequences, with about 40% as singletons. Every donor provided around 9.5 milliliters of peripheral blood. The sequencing sample was made of blood. The chain is built from TRBV20-1 and TRBJ2-1; D is perhaps TRBD2 (6 bases). The TCR was taken from a woman aged 18 to 35 in good health. The CDR3 DNA sequence: TGCAGTGCTAGTGAGGGGACTTCCAATGAGCAGTTCTTC. Protein product: CSASEGTSNEQFF.